Detailed here is one T cell receptor (beta chain). Its specificity is not known. Autoimmune disease history or systemic immunosuppression disqualified patients. Assay: immunoSEQ multiplex PCR; the TCRdb copy retains only in-frame clones and omits some. The repertoire consists of around 23,000 clones, with 84% occurring once and the leading ten covering 30% to 40%. This record comes from a study of OX40 agonist ivuxolimab in advanced cancers. Broader study findings: Among the nonresponders, some also had low normalized T-cell clonal expansion. Partial responders at 0.1-3.0 mg/kg had among the lowest clonal expansion. The work left the antigen specificity of expanded peripheral T cells undetermined.

V lost 8 bases to trimming and J lost 1 base; unmatched junction nucleotides: 5. The germline V gene has CDR1 MNHNY and CDR2 SVGAGI (reference sequence). This CDR3 spans 14 amino acids. This chain connects TRBV6-6 to TRBJ2-1; 7 bases are shared with TRBD2. The clonotype comes from an adult with an advanced solid tumor such as melanoma, head and neck, liver or kidney cancer. The material sequenced was CD4+ or CD8+ T cells sorted from blood, taken in a trial of the OX40 agonist ivuxolimab. The CDR3 nucleotides read TGTGCCAGCTGCGACGGGGGGTCCTACAATGAGCAGTTCTTC. Amino acids: CASCDGGSYNEQFF.